This T cell receptor (beta chain) is drawn from a study of blood T cell repertoires in COVID-19. Study context: The United States, Italy and Spain were the sources of the acute and convalescent COVID-19 samples.

Measured with immunoSEQ multiplex PCR; TCRdb has only the in-frame clones, and not every one. The sample has about 300,000 clones; 85% to 90% are singletons. Two consecutive negative NP/OP PCR tests, clearance, or resolved symptoms defined Cohort 3 recovery. Trimming took 8 bases from V and 4 from J; bases not matched to a gene: 7. The CDR3 is 14 amino acids. Germline lookup yields CDR1 SQVTM and CDR2 ANQGSEA. A note on this clone: Other nucleotide sequences from this sample produce the same CDR3.

The chain joins TRBV29-1 to TRBJ2-1; 11 bases map to TRBD2. The source material was PBMCs or T cells enriched from blood (not recorded which). This sequence was found in a man aged 25-45 years who had recovered from COVID-19. CDR3 in DNA: TGCAGCTCCGGCGGGACTAGCGGTTACAATGAGCAGTTCTTC. Its protein is CSSGGTSGYNEQFF.